This TCR beta chain was obtained from a study of Ad26.COV2.S vaccination and SARS-CoV-2 variants. CDR1 is MNHNY and CDR2 is SVGAGI in the germline V gene (reference sequence). There are 15 residues in the CDR3. With 2 bases clipped from V and 8 bases from J, the junction kept 8 bases outside the gene matches. Repertoires were generated with immunoSEQ multiplex PCR, while TCRdb's copy carries only in-frame clones and drops some. The table includes roughly 180,000 clones, around 85% detected once. Study results and caveats: It was reported that spike-specific CD8+ and CD4+ T cell responses were substantially broad after vaccination. For non-spike TCRs, breadth in vaccine recipients resembled that in placebo recipients.

Of note for this clone: Antigen: not known.

This receptor was identified in a human donor who had recovered from COVID-19. This specimen was peripheral blood, taken after recovery from COVID-19. The chain uses TRBV6-6 and TRBJ1-3; TRBD1 matches at 8 bases. This CDR3 is CASSYDRGPRDTIYF. The CDR3 nucleotides are TGTGCCAGCAGTTACGACAGGGGCCCTCGGGACACCATATATTTT.